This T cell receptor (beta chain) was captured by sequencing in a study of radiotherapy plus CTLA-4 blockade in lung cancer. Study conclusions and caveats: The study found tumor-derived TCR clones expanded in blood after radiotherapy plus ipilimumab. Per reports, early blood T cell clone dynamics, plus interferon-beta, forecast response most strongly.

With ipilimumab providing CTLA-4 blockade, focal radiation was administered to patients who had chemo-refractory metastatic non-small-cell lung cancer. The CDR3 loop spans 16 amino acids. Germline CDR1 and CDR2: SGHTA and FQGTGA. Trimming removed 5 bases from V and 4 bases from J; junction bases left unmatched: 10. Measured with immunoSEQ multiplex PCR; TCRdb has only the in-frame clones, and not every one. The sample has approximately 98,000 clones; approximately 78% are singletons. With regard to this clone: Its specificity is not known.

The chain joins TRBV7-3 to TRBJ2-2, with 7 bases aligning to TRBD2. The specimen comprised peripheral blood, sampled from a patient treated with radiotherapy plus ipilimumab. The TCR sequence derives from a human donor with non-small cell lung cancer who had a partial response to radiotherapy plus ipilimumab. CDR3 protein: CASSPQPTGGTGELFF. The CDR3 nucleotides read TGTGCCAGCAGCCCCCAACCTACGGGGGGCACCGGGGAGCTGTTTTTT.